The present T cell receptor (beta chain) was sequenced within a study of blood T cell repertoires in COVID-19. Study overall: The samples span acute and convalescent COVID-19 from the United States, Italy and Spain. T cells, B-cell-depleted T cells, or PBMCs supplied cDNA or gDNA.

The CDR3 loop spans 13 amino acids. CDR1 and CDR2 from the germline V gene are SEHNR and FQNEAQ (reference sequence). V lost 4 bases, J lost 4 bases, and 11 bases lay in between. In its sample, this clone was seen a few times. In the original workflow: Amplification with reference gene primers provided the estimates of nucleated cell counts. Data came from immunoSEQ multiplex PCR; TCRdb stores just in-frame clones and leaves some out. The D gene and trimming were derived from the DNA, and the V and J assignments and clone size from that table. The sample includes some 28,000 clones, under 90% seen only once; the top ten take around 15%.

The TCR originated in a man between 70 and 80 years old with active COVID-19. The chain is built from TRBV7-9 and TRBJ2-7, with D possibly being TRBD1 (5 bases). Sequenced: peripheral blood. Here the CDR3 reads CASSSPTDYEQYF. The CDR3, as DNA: TGTGCCAGCAGCTCGCCGACAGATTACGAGCAGTACTTC. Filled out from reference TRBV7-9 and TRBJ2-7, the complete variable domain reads DTGVSQNPRHKITKRGQNVTFRCDPISEHNRLYWYRQTLGQGPEFLTYFQNEAQLEKSRLLSDRFSAERPKGSFSTLEIQRTEQGDSAMYLCASSSPTDYEQYFGPGTRLTVT.